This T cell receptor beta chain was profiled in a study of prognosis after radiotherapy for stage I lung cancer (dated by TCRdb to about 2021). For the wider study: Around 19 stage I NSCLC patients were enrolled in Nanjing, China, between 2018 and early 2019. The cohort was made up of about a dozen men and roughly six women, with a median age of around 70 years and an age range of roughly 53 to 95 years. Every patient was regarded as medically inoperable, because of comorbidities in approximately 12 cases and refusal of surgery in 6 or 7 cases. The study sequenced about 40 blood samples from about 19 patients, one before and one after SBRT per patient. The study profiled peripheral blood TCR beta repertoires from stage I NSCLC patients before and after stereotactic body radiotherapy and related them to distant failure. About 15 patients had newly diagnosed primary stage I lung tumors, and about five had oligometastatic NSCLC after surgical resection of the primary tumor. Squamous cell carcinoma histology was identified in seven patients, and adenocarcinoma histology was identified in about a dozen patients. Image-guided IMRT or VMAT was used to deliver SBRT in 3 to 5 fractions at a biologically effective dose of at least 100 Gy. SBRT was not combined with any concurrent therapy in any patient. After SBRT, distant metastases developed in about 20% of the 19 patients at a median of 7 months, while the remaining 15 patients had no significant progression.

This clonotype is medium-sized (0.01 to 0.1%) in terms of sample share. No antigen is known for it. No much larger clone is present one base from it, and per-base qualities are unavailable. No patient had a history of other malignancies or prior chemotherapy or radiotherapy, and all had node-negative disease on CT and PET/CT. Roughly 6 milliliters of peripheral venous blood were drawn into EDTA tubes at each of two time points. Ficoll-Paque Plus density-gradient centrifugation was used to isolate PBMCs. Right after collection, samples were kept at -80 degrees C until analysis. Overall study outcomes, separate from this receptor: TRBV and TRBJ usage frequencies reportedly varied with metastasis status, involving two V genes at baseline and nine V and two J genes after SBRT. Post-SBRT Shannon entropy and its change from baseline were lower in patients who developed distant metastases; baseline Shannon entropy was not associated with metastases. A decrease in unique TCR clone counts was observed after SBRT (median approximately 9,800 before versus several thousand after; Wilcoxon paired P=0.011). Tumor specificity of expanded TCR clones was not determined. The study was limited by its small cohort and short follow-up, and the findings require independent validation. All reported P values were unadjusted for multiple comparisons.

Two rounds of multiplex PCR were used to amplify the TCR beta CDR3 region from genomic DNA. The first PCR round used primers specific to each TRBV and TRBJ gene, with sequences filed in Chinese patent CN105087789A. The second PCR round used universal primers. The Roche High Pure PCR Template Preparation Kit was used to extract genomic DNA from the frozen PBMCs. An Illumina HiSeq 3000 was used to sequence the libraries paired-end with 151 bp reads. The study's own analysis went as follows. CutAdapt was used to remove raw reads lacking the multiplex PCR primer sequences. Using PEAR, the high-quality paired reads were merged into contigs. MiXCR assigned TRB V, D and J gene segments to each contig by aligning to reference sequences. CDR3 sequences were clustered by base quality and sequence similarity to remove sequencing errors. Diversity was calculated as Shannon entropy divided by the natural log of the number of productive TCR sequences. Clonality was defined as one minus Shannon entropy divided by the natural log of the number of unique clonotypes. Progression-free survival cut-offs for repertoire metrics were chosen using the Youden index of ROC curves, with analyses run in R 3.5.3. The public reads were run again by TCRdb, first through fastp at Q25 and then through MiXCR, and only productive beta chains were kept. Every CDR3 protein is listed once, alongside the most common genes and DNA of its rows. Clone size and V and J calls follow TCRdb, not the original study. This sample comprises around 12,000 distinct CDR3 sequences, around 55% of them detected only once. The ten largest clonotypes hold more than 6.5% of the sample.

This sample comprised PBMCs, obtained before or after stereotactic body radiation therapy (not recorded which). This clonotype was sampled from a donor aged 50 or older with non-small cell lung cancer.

CDR3 reads: CSARKVTGDYGYTF. The base sequence is TGCAGTGCTAGAAAGGTGACAGGGGACTATGGCTACACCTTC. The V and J segments used are TRBV20-1 and TRBJ1-2, with 8 bases matching TRBD1. Trimming leaves V shorter by 2 bases and J shorter by 3 bases, with the junction holding 5 bases beyond the gene matches. Via the germline V gene (reference sequence), CDR1 is DFQATT and CDR2 SNEGSKA. The CDR3 runs 14 amino acids, cysteine and phenylalanine included. The retained sequence is limited to the CDR3, 42 bases, with the frame set at the first base.